The sequence of this T cell receptor (beta chain) was determined in a study of PD-1 blockade in classical Hodgkin lymphoma. Clones were sequenced by immunoSEQ multiplex PCR, and TCRdb holds only the in-frame ones, with some missing. The sample shows roughly 30,000 clones, around 89% of them seen only once. The time point here: newly diagnosed, previously untreated cHL patient sample. Purification of CD4+ T cells from thawed PBMCs was performed via magnetic negative selection. The CDR3 extends over 15 amino acids. Looked up from germline, CDR1 is MNHNY and CDR2 is SVGAGI (reference sequence). Trimming took 6 bases from V and 0 from J, leaving 13 bases between them.

The TCR comes from a human donor with classical Hodgkin lymphoma. The specimen sequenced was CD4+ T cells from blood. The chain uses TRBV6-6 and TRBJ2-3; tentatively, D is TRBD1 (7 bases). CDR3 sequence (DNA): TGTGCCAGCAGGGCTCCAGGGGGGAGCACAGATACGCAGTATTTT. It specifies CASRAPGGSTDTQYF.